These T cell receptor beta chains were read from a single sample in a study of early T cells in non-severe SARS-CoV-2 infection. TCRdb reanalysed the 5' RACE reads using MiXCR and keeps one entry per CDR3 protein. Of 60,000 to 75,000 distinct CDR3 sequences listed, approximately 12% were seen once; the top ten hold roughly 6%. Sequencing used whole blood. The receptors shown here come from an adult who was a healthcare worker with PCR-confirmed SARS-CoV-2 infection or an uninfected control (not recorded which). Both conserved end residues are part of each CDR3. Fields, in order: D gene, J gene, V gene, clone size, CDR3 protein, CDR3 DNA. The D gene is left open where the match is weak. Size tells how often a clone was seen (once, few, many) or the class of an expanded clone, and some rows leave it out.

>TRBD2|TRBJ2-7|TRBV12-3/TRBV12-4|few
CASSLRIAGGFSYEQYF
TGTGCCAGCAGTCTCCGGATAGCGGGGGGTTTTTCCTACGAGCAGTACTTC
>TRBD2|TRBJ2-7|TRBV19|few
CASSMEGGDSYEQYF
TGTGCCAGTAGTATGGAGGGAGGGGACTCCTACGAGCAGTACTTC
>NA|TRBJ2-1|TRBV20-1|few
CSARDPADSYNEQFF
TGCAGTGCTAGAGATCCGGCTGACTCCTACAATGAGCAGTTCTTC
>NA|TRBJ1-5|TRBV4-1|many
CASSQEEGGIQPQHF
TGCGCCAGCAGCCAAGAAGAGGGGGGGATCCAGCCCCAGCATTTT
>NA|TRBJ1-1|TRBV21-1|few
CASSKVHQGCTEAFF
TGTGCCAGCAGCAAAGTGCACCAGGGTTGCACTGAAGCTTTCTTT
>TRBD2|TRBJ2-1|TRBV11-2|many
CASSFGLAGFYNEQFF
TGTGCCAGCAGCTTCGGGTTAGCGGGTTTCTACAATGAGCAGTTCTTC
>NA|TRBJ2-7|TRBV7-8|many
CASSLATYEQYF
TGTGCCAGCAGCTTAGCCACCTACGAGCAGTACTTC
>TRBD2|TRBJ2-5|TRBV7-2|many
CASSRTSGGETQYF
TGTGCCAGCAGCCGGACTAGCGGGGGAGAGACCCAGTACTTC
>TRBD1|TRBJ1-6|TRBV7-8|few
CASSSPRGRVGSPLHF
TGTGCCAGCAGCTCACCCAGGGGGCGCGTTGGGTCACCCCTCCACTTT
>TRBD2|TRBJ2-5|TRBV10-3|once
CAISKTGGRKTQYF
TGTGCCATCAGTAAGACGGGGGGAAGAAAGACCCAGTACTTC
>NA|TRBJ2-7|TRBV18|many
CASSPGIGYEQYF
TGTGCCAGCTCACCAGGGATTGGTTACGAGCAGTACTTC
>TRBD2|TRBJ2-3|TRBV20-1|many
CSARDTSGATDTQYF
TGCAGTGCTAGAGATACTAGCGGGGCCACAGATACGCAGTATTTT
>NA|TRBJ1-2|TRBV29-1|many
CSARQRGDYGYTF
TGCAGCGCTCGACAGAGGGGTGACTATGGCTACACCTTC
>NA|TRBJ2-1|TRBV7-6|few
CASSLRAYNEQFF
TGTGCCAGCAGCTTAAGGGCATACAATGAGCAGTTCTTC
>TRBD1|TRBJ2-5|TRBV15|few
CATSRETGAVLETQYF
TGTGCCACCAGCAGAGAGACAGGGGCCGTTTTGGAGACCCAGTACTTC
>TRBD1|TRBJ2-3|TRBV11-2|many
CASSSLGTGGTDTQYF
TGTGCCAGCAGCAGCCTCGGGACAGGCGGCACAGATACGCAGTATTTT
>NA|TRBJ2-1|TRBV11-2|few
CASSLSSAEQFF
TGTGCCAGCAGCTTAAGTAGCGCAGAGCAGTTCTTC
>NA|TRBJ1-5|TRBV4-2|NA
CASSRHKGQNHYSNQPQHF
TGTGCCAGCAGCCGCCACAAAGGACAGAACCATTATAGCAATCAGCCCCAGCATTTT
>NA|TRBJ2-4|TRBV2|few
CASSDGERIAKNIQYF
TGTGCCAGCAGTGACGGGGAACGAATTGCCAAAAACATTCAGTACTTC
>NA|TRBJ2-7|TRBV3-1|many
CASSLARGVYEQYF
TGTGCCAGCAGCCTTGCCAGGGGCGTTTACGAGCAGTACTTC
>NA|TRBJ1-5|TRBV4-2|NA
CASRRAGDSNQPQHF
TGTGCCAGCAGACGAGCAGGGGATAGCAATCAGCCCCAGCATTTT
>NA|TRBJ2-3|TRBV7-9|NA
CASSLGQDVADTQYF
TGTGCCAGCAGCTTAGGCCAGGACGTTGCAGATACGCAGTATTTT
>NA|TRBJ2-7|TRBV10-2|NA
CASLRPGTPLYEQYF
TGCGCCAGCCTGCGGCCGGGGACACCTCTATACGAGCAGTACTTC
>TRBD1|TRBJ2-3|TRBV29-1|NA
CSTRQGTDTQYF
TGCAGCACCCGACAGGGTACAGATACGCAGTATTTT
>NA|TRBJ1-1|TRBV29-1|few
CSVEAFGNTEAFF
TGCAGCGTTGAAGCTTTTGGGAACACTGAAGCTTTCTTT